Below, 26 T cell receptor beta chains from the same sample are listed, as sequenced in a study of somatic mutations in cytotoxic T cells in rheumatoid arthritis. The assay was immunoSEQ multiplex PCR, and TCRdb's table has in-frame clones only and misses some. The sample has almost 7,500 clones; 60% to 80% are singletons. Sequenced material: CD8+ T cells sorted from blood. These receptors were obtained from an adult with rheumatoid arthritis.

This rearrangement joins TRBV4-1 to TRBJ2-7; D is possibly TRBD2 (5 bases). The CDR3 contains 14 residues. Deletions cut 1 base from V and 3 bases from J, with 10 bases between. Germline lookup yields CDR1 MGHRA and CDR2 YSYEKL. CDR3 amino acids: CASSQVGGSYEQYF. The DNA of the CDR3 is TGCGCCAGCAGCCAAGTCGGTGGGAGCTACGAGCAGTACTTC.

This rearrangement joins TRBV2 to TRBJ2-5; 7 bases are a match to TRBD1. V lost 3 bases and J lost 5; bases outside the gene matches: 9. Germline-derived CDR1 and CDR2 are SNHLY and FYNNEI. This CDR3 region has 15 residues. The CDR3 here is CASSDRQGVGETQYF. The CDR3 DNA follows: TGTGCCAGCAGTGACCGTCAGGGGGTCGGTGAGACCCAGTACTTC.

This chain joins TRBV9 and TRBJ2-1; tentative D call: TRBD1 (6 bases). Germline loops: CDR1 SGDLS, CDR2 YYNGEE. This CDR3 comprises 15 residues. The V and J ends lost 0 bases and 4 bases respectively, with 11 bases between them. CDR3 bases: TGTGCCAGCAGCGTAGACAGGGCTTTTTACAATGAGCAGTTCTTC. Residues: CASSVDRAFYNEQFF.

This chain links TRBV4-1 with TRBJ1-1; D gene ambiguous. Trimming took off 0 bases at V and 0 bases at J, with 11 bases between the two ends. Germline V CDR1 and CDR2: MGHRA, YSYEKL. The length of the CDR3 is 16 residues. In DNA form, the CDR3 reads TGCGCCAGCAGCCAAGATCGAGAGGTTATGAACACTGAAGCTTTCTTT. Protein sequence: CASSQDREVMNTEAFF.

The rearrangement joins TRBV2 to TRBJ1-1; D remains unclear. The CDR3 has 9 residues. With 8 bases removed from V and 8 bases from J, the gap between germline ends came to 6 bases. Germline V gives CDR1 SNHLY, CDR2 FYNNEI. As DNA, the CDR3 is TGTGCCAGCGGGTTCGAAGCTTTCTTT. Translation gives CASGFEAFF.

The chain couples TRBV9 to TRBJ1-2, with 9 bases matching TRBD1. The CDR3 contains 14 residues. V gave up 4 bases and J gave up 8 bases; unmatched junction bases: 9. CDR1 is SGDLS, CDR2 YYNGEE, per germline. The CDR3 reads CASSPTQGAGGYTF. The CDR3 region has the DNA TGTGCCAGCAGCCCCACACAGGGGGCTGGCGGCTACACCTTC.

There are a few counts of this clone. The CDR3 loop is CASSLAPGGAGEETQYF. CDR3 bases: TGCGCCAGCAGCTTGGCGCCGGGTGGGGCGGGAGAAGAGACCCAGTACTTC. The V call is TRBV5-1, the J call TRBJ2-5; 7 bases line up with TRBD2. CDR3 length: 17 amino acids. With 0 bases clipped from V and 3 bases from J, the junction kept 11 bases outside the gene matches. Germline CDR1 reads SGHRS; CDR2 reads YFSETQ.

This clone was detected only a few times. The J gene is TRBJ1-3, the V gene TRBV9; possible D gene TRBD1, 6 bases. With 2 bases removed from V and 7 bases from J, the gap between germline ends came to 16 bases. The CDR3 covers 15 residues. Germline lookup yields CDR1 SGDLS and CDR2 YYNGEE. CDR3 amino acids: CASSVGGVGSNTIYF. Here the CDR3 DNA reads TGTGCCAGCAGCGTCGGGGGCGTCGGAAGCAACACCATATATTTT. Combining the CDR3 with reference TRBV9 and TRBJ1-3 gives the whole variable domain DSGVTQTPKHLITATGQRVTLRCSPRSGDLSVYWYQQSLDQGLQFLIQYYNGEERAKGNILERFSAQQFPDLHSELNLSSLELGDSALYFCASSVGGVGSNTIYFGEGSWLTVV.

The CDR3 loop reads CASSLATGGAGGYTF. In DNA, the CDR3 is TGTGCCAGCAGCTTGGCTACAGGGGGCGCGGGGGGCTACACCTTC. The V and J genes are TRBV11-2 and TRBJ1-2; TRBD1 matches at 9 bases. The J segment lost 8 bases and the V segment lost 3 bases, leaving 10 bases of the junction unmatched. Germline lookup yields CDR1 SGHAT and CDR2 FQNNGV. This CDR3 contains 15 residues.

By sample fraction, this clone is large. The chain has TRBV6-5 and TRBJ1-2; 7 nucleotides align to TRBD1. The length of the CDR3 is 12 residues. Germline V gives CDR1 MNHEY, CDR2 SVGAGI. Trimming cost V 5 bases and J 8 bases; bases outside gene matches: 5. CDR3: CASSVVGGGYTF. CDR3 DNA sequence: TGTGCCAGCAGTGTCGTAGGGGGCGGCTACACCTTC.

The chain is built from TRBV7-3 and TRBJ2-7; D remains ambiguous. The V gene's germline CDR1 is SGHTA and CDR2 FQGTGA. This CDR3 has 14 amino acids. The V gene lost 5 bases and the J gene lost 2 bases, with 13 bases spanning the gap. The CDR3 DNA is TGTGCCAGCAGCCCACCCAAGGGCCCCTACGAGCAGTACTTC. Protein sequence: CASSPPKGPYEQYF.

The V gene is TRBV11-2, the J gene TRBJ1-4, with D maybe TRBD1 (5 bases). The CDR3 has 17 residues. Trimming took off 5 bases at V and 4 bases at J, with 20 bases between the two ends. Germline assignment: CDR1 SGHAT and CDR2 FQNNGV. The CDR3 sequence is CASSTPGDDSGNEKLFF. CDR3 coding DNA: TGTGCCAGCAGCACACCGGGGGATGACAGCGGTAATGAAAAACTGTTTTTT.

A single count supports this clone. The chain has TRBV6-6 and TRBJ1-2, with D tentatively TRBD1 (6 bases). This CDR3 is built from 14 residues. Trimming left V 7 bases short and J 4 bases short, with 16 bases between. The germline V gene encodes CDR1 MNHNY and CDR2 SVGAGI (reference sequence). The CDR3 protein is CASTLLEGVYGYTF. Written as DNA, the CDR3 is TGTGCCAGCACACTCCTGGAGGGGGTCTATGGCTACACCTTC.

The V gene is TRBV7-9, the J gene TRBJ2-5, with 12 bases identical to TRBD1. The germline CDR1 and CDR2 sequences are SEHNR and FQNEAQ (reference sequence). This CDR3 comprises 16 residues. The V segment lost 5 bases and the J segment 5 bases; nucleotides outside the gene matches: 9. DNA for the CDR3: TGTGCCAGCAGCGGGGGACAGGGGGCGCTTAGGGAGACCCAGTACTTC. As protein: CASSGGQGALRETQYF. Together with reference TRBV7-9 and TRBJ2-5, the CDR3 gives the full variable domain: DTGVSQNPRHKITKRGQNVTFRCDPISEHNRLYWYRQTLGQGPEFLTYFQNEAQLEKSRLLSDRFSAERPKGSFSTLEIQRTEQGDSAMYLCASSGGQGALRETQYFGPGTRLLVL.

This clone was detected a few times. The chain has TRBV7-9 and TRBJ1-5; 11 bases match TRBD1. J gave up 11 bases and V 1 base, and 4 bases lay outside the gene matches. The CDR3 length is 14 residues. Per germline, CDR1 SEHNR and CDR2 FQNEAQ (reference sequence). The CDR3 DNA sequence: TGTGCCAGCAGCTTAGACAGGGACAGGGGGGCCCAGCATTTT. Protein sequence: CASSLDRDRGAQHF.

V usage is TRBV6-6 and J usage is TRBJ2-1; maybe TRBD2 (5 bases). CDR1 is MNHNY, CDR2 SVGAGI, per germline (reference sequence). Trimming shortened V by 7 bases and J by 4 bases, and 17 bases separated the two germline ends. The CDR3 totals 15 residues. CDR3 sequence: CASTQKAGGYNEQFF. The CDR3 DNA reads TGTGCCAGCACCCAGAAGGCGGGTGGTTACAATGAGCAGTTCTTC.

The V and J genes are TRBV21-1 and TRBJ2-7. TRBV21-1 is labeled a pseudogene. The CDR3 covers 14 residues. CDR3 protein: CASKSGTVPYEQYF. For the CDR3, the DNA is TGTGCCAGCAAATCCGGGACGGTACCCTACGAGCAGTACTTC.

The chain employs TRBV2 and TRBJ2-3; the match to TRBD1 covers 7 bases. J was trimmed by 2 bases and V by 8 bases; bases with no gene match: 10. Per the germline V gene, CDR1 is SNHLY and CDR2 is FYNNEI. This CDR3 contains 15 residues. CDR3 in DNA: TGTGCCAGCCAGTTTGGGACAGTTGACACAGATACGCAGTATTTT. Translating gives CASQFGTVDTDTQYF. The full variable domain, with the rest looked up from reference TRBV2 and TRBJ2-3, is EPEVTQTPSHQVTQMGQEVILRCVPISNHLYFYWYRQILGQKVEFLVSFYNNEISEKSEIFDDQFSVERPDGSNFTLKIRSTKLEDSAMYFCASQFGTVDTDTQYFGPGTRLTVL.

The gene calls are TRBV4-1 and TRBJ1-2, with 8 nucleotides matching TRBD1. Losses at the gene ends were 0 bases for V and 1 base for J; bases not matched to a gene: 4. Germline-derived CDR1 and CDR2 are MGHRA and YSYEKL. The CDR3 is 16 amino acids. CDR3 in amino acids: CASSQDSGGYNYGYTF. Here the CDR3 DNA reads TGCGCCAGCAGCCAAGACTCAGGGGGCTATAACTATGGCTACACCTTC.

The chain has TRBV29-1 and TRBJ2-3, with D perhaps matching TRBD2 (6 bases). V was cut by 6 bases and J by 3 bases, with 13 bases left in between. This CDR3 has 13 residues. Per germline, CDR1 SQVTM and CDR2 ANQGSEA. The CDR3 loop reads CSVGTPGTDTQYF. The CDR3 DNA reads TGCAGCGTCGGGACTCCCGGGACAGATACGCAGTATTTT.

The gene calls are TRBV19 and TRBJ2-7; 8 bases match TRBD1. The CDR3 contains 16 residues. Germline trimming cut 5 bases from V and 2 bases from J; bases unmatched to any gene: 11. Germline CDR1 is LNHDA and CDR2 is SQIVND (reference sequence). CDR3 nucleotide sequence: TGTGCCAGTAGTTCACTGGACAGGGAGATCCCCTACGAGCAGTACTTC. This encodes CASSSLDREIPYEQYF.

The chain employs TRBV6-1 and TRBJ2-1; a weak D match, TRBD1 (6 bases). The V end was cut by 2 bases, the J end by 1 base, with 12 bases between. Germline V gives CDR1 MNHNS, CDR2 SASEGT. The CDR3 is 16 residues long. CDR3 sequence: CASSEQGGVSYNEQFF. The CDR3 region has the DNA TGTGCCAGCAGTGAACAAGGGGGAGTATCCTACAATGAGCAGTTCTTC.

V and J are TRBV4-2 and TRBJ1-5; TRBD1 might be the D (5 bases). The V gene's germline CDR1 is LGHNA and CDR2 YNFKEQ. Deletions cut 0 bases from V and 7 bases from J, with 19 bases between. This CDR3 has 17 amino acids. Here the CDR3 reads CASSQDVGVGASQPQHF. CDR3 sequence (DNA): TGTGCCAGCAGCCAAGATGTAGGTGTAGGGGCCTCCCAGCCCCAGCATTTT.

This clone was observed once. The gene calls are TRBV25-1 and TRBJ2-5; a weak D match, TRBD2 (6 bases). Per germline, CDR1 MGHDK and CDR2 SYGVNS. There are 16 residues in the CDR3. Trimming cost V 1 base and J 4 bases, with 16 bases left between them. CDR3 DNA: TGTGCCAGCAGTGAATCATATTCGCGGGGTGGAGAGACCCAGTACTTC. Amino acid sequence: CASSESYSRGGETQYF.

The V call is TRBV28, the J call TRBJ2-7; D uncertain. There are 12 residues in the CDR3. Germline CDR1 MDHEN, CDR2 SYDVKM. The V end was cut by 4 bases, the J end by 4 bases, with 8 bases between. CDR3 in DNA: TGTGCCAGCAGTTCCCCCCGGTACGAGCAGTACTTC. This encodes CASSSPRYEQYF.

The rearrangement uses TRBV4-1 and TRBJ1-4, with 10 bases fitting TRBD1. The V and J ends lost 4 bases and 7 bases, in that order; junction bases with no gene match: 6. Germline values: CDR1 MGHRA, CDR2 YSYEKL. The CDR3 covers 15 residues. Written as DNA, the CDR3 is TGCGCCAGCAGCCCCCTGGACAGGGGGTTTGAAAAACTGTTTTTT. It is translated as CASSPLDRGFEKLFF.